This T cell receptor (beta chain) was documented in a study of T and B cells in COVID-19 patients. Overall study: COVID-19 patients gave peripheral blood either during active infection or after recovery. The recovered patients had mostly mild to moderate COVID-19 with outpatient management.

From blood, roughly 220-550 ng of genomic DNA served as TRB template. Multiplex PCR with BIOMED2 TRB-A/B primer pools amplified TRB rearrangements. MiXCR, run by TCRdb on the multiplex PCR reads, gives a single entry per CDR3 protein. The table lists about 15,000 distinct CDR3 sequences, approximately 30% of them singletons. The CDR3 covers 13 residues. CDR1 MNHEY and CDR2 SVGAGI come from the germline V gene. V lost 3 bases to trimming and J lost 5 bases, with 7 bases between them. This clonotype is deemed medium-sized (0.01 to 0.1%). Its matching antigen is unknown. Findings of the study overall: Highly clonal in active COVID-19, TRB repertoires exceeded healthy-donor diversity and richness at recovery. No sequencing was yet done of CD4+, regulatory or CD8+ subsets, or of SARS-CoV-2-responsive or tetramer+ sorted cells.

Material for sequencing was blood. The chain employs TRBV6-5 and TRBJ2-2; the D is unclear. This clonotype was obtained from a human donor who had recovered from COVID-19. CDR3 loop: CASSYRGTGELFF. The CDR3 nucleotides are TGTGCCAGCAGTTATCGTGGGACCGGGGAGCTGTTTTTT.